This T cell receptor (beta chain) derives from a study of Graves' ophthalmopathy and Graves' hyperthyroidism. Findings and limits, study-wide: Detected in blood as well were most expanded thyroid clonotypes with frequency above 0.001. With a specificity of 72.22% and a sensitivity of about 71%, the model predicted ophthalmopathy progression.

Comments on this clonotype: The antigen is undetermined.

Enrollment excluded any patients with other autoimmune diseases, uncontrolled infections, pregnancy or lactation. It was on clinical symptoms, serum thyroxine, TRAb, thyroid ultrasound and orbital computed tomography that diagnosis relied. V lost 3 bases and J 6 bases, leaving 14 bases between the germline ends. Germline values: CDR1 SGHTA, CDR2 FQGNSA. The CDR3 totals 14 residues. The TCR beta CDR3 regions underwent amplification from RNA transcripts. An opening RT-PCR round employed HTBI primers and preceded a second-round multiplex PCR. TCRdb called the multiplex PCR reads again in MiXCR, with one record for every CDR3 protein. The sample yields around 1,000,000 distinct CDR3 sequences, about 38% seen once.

The clonotype originates from an adult man with Graves' hyperthyroidism. This sequence joins TRBV7-2 and TRBJ1-1; tentatively, D is TRBD1 (5 bases). The sample taken for sequencing was peripheral blood or thyroid tissue (not recorded which). DNA of the CDR3: TGTGCCAGCAGCTTCGGGACCCACGTCCCTGAAGCTTTCTTT. The encoded protein is CASSFGTHVPEAFF.